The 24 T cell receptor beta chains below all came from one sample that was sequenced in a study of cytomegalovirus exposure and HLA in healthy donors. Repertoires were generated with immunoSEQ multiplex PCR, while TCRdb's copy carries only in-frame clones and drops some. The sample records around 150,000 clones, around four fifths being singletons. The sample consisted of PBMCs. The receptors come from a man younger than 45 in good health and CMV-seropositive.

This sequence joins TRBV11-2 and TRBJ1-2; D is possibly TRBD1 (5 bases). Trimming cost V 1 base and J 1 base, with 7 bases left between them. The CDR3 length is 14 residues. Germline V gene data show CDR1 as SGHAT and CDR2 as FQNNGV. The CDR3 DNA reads TGTGCCAGCAGCTTAGGACAGTTTAACTATGGCTACACCTTC. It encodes CASSLGQFNYGYTF.

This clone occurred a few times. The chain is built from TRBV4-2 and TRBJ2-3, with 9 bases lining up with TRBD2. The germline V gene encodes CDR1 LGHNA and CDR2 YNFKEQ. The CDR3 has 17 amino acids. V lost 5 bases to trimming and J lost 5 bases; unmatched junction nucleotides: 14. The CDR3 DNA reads TGTGCCAGCAGCGGGGGGACGGTGGGCGGGAGGGGAGATACGCAGTATTTT. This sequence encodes CASSGGTVGGRGDTQYF.

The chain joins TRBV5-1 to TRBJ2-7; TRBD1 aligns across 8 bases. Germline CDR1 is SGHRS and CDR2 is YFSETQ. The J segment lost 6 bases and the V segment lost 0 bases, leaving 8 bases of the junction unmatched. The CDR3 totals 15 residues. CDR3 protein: CASSLGTGSFSEQYF. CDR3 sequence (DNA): TGCGCCAGCAGCTTGGGGACAGGGTCGTTCAGCGAGCAGTACTTC.

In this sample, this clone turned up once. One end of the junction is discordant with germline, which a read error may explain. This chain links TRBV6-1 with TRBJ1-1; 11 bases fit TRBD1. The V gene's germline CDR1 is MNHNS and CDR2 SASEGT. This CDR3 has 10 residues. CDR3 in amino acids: CGSGTGGAFF. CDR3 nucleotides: TGCGGCTCGGGGACAGGGGGAGCTTTCTTT.

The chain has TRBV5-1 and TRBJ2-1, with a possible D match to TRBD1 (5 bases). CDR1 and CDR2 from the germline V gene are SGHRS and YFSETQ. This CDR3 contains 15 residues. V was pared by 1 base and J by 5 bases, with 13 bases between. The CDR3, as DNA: TGCGCCAGCAGCTTGAACTCACAGGACAACAATGAGCAGTTCTTC. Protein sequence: CASSLNSQDNNEQFF.

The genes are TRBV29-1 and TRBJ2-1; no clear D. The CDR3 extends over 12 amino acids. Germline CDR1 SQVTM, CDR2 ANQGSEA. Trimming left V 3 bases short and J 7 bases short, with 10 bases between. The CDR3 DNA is TGCAGCGTTGATGCGCTGAGAAATGAGCAGTTCTTC. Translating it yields CSVDALRNEQFF.

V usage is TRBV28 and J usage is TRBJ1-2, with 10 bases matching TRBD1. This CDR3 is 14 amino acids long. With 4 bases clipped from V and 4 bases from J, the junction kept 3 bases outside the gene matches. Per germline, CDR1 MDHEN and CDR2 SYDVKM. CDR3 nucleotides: TGTGCCAGCAGTTCGGGACAGGGGATCTATGGCTACACCTTC. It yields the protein CASSSGQGIYGYTF.

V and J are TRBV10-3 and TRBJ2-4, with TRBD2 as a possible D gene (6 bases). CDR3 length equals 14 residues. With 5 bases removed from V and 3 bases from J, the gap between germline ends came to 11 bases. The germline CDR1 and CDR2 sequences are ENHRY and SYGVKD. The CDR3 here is CAISHGSDKNIQYF. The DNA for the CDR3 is TGTGCCATCAGTCACGGGAGCGACAAAAACATTCAGTACTTC.

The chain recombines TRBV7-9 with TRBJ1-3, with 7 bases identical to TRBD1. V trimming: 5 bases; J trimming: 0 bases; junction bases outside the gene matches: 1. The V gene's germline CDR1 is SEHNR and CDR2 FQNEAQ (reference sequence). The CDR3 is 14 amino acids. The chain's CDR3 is CASSRTGSGNTIYF. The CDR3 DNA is TGTGCCAGCAGCCGGACAGGCTCTGGAAACACCATATATTTT.

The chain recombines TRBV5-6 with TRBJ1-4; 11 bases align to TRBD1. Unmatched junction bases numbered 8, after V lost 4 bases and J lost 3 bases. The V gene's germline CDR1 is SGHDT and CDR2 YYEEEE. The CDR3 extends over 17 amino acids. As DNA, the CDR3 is TGTGCCAGCAGCCGTCGGACAGGGGGCTTATCTAATGAAAAACTGTTTTTT. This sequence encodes CASSRRTGGLSNEKLFF. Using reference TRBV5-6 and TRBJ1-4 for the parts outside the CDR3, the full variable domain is DAGVTQSPTHLIKTRGQQVTLRCSPKSGHDTVSWYQQALGQGPQFIFQYYEEEERQRGNFPDRFSGHQFPNYSSELNVNALLLGDSALYLCASSRRTGGLSNEKLFFGSGTQLSVL.

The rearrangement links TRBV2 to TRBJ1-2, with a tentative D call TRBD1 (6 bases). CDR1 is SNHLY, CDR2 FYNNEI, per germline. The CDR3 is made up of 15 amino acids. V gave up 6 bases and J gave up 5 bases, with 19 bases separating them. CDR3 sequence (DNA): TGTGCCAGCAGCGTCGAACAGGGACCCCGTTATGGCTACACCTTC. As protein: CASSVEQGPRYGYTF.

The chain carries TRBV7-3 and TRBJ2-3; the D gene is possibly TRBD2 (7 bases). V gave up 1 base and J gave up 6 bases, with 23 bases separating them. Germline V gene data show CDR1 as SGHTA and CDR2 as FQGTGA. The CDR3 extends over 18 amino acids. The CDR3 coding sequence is TGTGCCAGCAGCTTAAGCCCACAAGGGGGGGCCCCCAGGGATACGCAGTATTTT. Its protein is CASSLSPQGGAPRDTQYF.

CDR3 in amino acids: CASSLGGTNTEAFF. The CDR3 DNA follows: TGCGCCAGCAGCTTGGGCGGGACGAACACTGAAGCTTTCTTT. The rearrangement uses TRBV5-1 and TRBJ1-1, with a tentative D call TRBD1 (5 bases). V shed 0 bases and J shed 1 base, with 7 bases lying between them. From germline, CDR1 is SGHRS and CDR2 YFSETQ. This CDR3 spans 14 amino acids.

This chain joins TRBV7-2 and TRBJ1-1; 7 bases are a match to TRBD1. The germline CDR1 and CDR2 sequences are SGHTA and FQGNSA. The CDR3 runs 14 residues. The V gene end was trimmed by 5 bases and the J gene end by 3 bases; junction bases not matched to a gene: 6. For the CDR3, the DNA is TGTGCCAGCAGCCGTCCGGGACAGCACACTGAAGCTTTCTTT. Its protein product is CASSRPGQHTEAFF.

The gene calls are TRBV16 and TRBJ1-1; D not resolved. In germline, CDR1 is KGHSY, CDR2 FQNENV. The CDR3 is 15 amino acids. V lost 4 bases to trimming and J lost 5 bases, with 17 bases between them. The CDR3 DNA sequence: TGTGCCAGCAGCCGGGAGACCGCCGGGAAGACTGAAGCTTTCTTT. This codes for CASSRETAGKTEAFF.

The CDR3 region has the DNA TGCGCCAGCAGCTTGTCTGACAGGGGGAGGAACGAGCAGTACTTC. This encodes CASSLSDRGRNEQYF. The chain recombines TRBV5-1 with TRBJ2-7; 9 bases map to TRBD1. This CDR3 comprises 15 residues. The germline gives CDR1 SGHRS, CDR2 YFSETQ. Trimming took 1 base from V and 5 from J; bases not matched to a gene: 7. Based on the CDR3 plus reference TRBV5-1 and TRBJ2-7, the full variable domain is KAGVTQTPRYLIKTRGQQVTLSCSPISGHRSVSWYQQTPGQGLQFLFEYFSETQRNKGNFPGRFSGRQFSNSRSEMNVSTLELGDSALYLCASSLSDRGRNEQYFGPGTRLTVT.

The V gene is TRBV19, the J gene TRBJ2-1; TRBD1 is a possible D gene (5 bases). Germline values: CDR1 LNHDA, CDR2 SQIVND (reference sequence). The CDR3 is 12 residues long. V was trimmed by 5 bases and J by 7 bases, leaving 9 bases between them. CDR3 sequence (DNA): TGTGCCAGTAGTCCCAGGGTAAATGAGCAGTTCTTC. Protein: CASSPRVNEQFF.

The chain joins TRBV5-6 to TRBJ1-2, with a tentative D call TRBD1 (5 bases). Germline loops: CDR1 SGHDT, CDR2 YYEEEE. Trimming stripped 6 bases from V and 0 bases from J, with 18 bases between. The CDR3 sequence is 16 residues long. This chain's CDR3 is CASTQAEGGANYGYTF. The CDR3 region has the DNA TGTGCCAGCACCCAGGCCGAGGGAGGGGCTAACTATGGCTACACCTTC.

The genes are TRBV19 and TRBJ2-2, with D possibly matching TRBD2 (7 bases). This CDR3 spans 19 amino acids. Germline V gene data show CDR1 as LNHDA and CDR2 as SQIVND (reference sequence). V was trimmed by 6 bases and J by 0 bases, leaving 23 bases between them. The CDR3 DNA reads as TGTGCCAGTAGCCTGGGGAGGGGGTTAGGGGTAGCGAACACCGGGGAGCTGTTTTTT. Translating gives CASSLGRGLGVANTGELFF. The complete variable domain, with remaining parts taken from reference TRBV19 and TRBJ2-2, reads DGGITQSPKYLFRKEGQNVTLSCEQNLNHDAMYWYRQDPGQGLRLIYYSQIVNDFQKGDIAEGYSVSREKKESFPLTVTSAQKNPTAFYLCASSLGRGLGVANTGELFFGEGSRLTVL.

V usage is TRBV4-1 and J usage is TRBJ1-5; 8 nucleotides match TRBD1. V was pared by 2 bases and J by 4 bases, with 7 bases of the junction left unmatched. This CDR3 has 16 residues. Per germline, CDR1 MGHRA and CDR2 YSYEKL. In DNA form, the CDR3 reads TGCGCCAGCAGCCAAAACGGACAGGGCCGGAATCAGCCCCAGCATTTT. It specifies CASSQNGQGRNQPQHF.

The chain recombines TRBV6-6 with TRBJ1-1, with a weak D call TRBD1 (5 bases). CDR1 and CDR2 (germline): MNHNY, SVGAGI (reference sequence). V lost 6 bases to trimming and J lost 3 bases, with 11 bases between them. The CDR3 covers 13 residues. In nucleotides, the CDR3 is TGTGCCAGCAGCCTCGGACAAGACACTGAAGCTTTCTTT. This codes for CASSLGQDTEAFF.

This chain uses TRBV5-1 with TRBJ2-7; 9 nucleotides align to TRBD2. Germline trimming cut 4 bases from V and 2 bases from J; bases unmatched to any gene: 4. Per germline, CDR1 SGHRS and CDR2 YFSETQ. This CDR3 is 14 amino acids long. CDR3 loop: CASSRLADTYEQYF. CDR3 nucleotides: TGCGCCAGCAGCAGACTAGCGGATACCTACGAGCAGTACTTC.

This CDR3 reads CASSFQGNTGELFF. DNA of the CDR3: TGTGCCAGCAGTTTTCAGGGGAACACCGGGGAGCTGTTTTTT. This chain uses TRBV6-5 with TRBJ2-2; possible D gene TRBD1, 5 bases. CDR3 length equals 14 residues. Trimming removed 4 bases at V and 1 base at J, with 7 bases between. Germline CDR1 reads MNHEY; CDR2 reads SVGAGI.

CDR3 loop: CASRPDRLEQFF. CDR3 sequence (DNA): TGTGCCAGCAGACCGGACAGGCTAGAGCAGTTCTTC. This rearrangement joins TRBV7-9 to TRBJ2-1; TRBD1 aligns across 7 bases. The V gene's germline CDR1 is SEHNR and CDR2 FQNEAQ (reference sequence). The CDR3 runs 12 residues. V shed 6 bases, J shed 10 bases, and the junction held 6 bases outside the gene matches.